The clone carrying this T cell receptor beta chain was seen just once. Libraries were prepared by immunoSEQ multiplex PCR; TCRdb keeps only in-frame clonotypes and omits some of them. Here the sample spans approximately 1,000,000 clones, 78% being singletons. The sample is drawn from a study of shared clonotypes between healthy human individuals. Germline CDR1 SQVTM, CDR2 ANQGSEA. The V end lost 3 bases, the J end lost 0 bases, and 10 bases lay between the germline ends. This CDR3 has 14 amino acids. This sequence joins TRBV29-1 and TRBJ2-3; perhaps TRBD2 as D (6 bases). Sequenced sample: memory CD4+ T cells from PBMCs. Subset described: CD45RA-negative fraction. The sequence was collected from a young man in good health. Some clones in this sample may be carry-over from other donors' samples. CDR3 residues: CSVEVSGSTDTQYF. The CDR3 bases are TGCAGCGTTGAGGTTAGCGGTAGCACAGATACGCAGTATTTT.